Following are 22 T cell receptor beta chains from one sample sequenced in a study of shared clonotypes between healthy human individuals. Measured with immunoSEQ multiplex PCR; TCRdb has only the in-frame clones, and not every one. The sample has 1,500,000 or so clones, about 98.5% seen once. Material for sequencing was naive CD4+ T cells sorted from blood. Subset meaning: CD45RA+ positively selected. The source of these receptors is a man aged 25 to 45 in good health.

This chain uses TRBV5-1 with TRBJ2-5, with 7 bases fitting TRBD1. Germline CDR1 is SGHRS and CDR2 is YFSETQ. The J segment lost 6 bases and the V segment lost 4 bases, leaving 6 bases of the junction unmatched. The CDR3 consists of 13 residues. The CDR3 nucleotides are TGCGCCAGCAGCCCGAACAGGGGCCAGACCCAGTACTTC. Its translation is CASSPNRGQTQYF.

This rearrangement joins TRBV19 to TRBJ2-2; TRBD2 agrees at 11 bases. The CDR3 runs 15 residues. V dropped 6 bases and J dropped 3; count of bases not matched to a gene: 3. CDR1 and CDR2 (germline): LNHDA, SQIVND (reference sequence). DNA of the CDR3: TGTGCCAGTAGCTTAGCGGGAGGGTACACCGGGGAGCTGTTTTTT. As protein: CASSLAGGYTGELFF.

V usage is TRBV5-4 and J usage is TRBJ2-1; 7 bases are a match to TRBD2. The CDR3 has 15 amino acids. V shed 1 base, J shed 4 bases, and the junction held 5 bases outside the gene matches. CDR1 and CDR2 (germline): SGHNT, YYREEE (reference sequence). The CDR3 DNA follows: TGTGCCAGCAGCTTGAACCTAGCGGATTACAATGAGCAGTTCTTC. Encoded protein: CASSLNLADYNEQFF.

This clone occurred once. The chain has TRBV29-1 and TRBJ2-1; D perhaps matches TRBD2 (5 bases). Germline V gene sequence: CDR1 SQVTM, CDR2 ANQGSEA. This CDR3 has 12 residues. The V end lost 0 bases, the J end lost 13 bases, and 13 bases lay between the germline ends. The CDR3 here is CSVEDTGEPQFF. The CDR3 region has the DNA TGCAGCGTTGAAGATACCGGGGAACCCCAGTTCTTC.

The chain carries TRBV5-1 and TRBJ2-7; 10 bases map to TRBD2. Losses at the gene ends were 4 bases for V and 2 bases for J; bases not matched to a gene: 6. The CDR3 runs 15 residues. Looked up from germline, CDR1 is SGHRS and CDR2 is YFSETQ. For the CDR3, the DNA is TGCGCCAGCAGCCAATCTAGCGGGGGAACCTACGAGCAGTACTTC. As protein: CASSQSSGGTYEQYF.

With regard to this clone: In the same sample, other DNA sequences code for this CDR3. The gene calls are TRBV5-1 and TRBJ2-2, with a tentative D call TRBD1 (5 bases). CDR3 length: 14 residues. V was shortened by 4 bases and J by 2 bases, with 9 bases between the two germline ends. Per the germline V gene, CDR1 is SGHRS and CDR2 is YFSETQ. The DNA of the CDR3 is TGCGCCAGCAGCCCGACAGCCAACACCGGGGAGCTGTTTTTT. Protein: CASSPTANTGELFF.

This chain joins TRBV19 and TRBJ2-2; TRBD1 might be the D (6 bases). Deletions cut 5 bases from V and 0 bases from J, with 13 bases between. The germline V gene has CDR1 LNHDA and CDR2 SQIVND (reference sequence). The CDR3 consists of 16 residues. This chain's CDR3 is CASSFRGTTNTGELFF. CDR3 DNA: TGTGCCAGTAGTTTCCGAGGGACAACGAACACCGGGGAGCTGTTTTTT.

This clone was seen just once. The chain combines TRBV11-1 with TRBJ2-3; a weak D match, TRBD1 (6 bases). Germline CDR1 reads SGHAT; CDR2 reads FQDESV (reference sequence). V lost 6 bases, J lost 1 base, and 23 bases lay in between. The CDR3 has 18 residues. The CDR3 DNA sequence: TGTGCCAGCAGTCCCAGGGGTGCTAGACTGAGATGCACAGATACGCAGTATTTT. This translates into CASSPRGARLRCTDTQYF.

V usage is TRBV7-3 and J usage is TRBJ2-3; D remains ambiguous. Trimming removed 5 bases at V and 5 bases at J, with 17 bases between. This CDR3 has 15 residues. The germline V gene has CDR1 SGHTA and CDR2 FQGTGA. CDR3 protein: CASSPRLGQVDTQYF. The CDR3 bases are TGTGCCAGCAGCCCCCGACTTGGGCAGGTAGATACGCAGTATTTT.

V is TRBV30 and J is TRBJ1-2, with D perhaps TRBD1 (5 bases). CDR3 length: 12 residues. Trimming stripped 7 bases from V and 5 bases from J, with 14 bases between. The V gene's germline CDR1 is GTSNPN and CDR2 SVGIG (reference sequence). CDR3 nucleotide sequence: TGTGCCTCCCCGGGACCCGCATATGGCTACACCTTC. This sequence encodes CASPGPAYGYTF.

In its sample, this clone was seen once. V gene TRBV19 combines with J gene TRBJ2-3; 8 nucleotides line up with TRBD2. Germline CDR1 LNHDA, CDR2 SQIVND (reference sequence). V lost 7 bases to trimming and J lost 2 bases; unmatched junction nucleotides: 11. The CDR3 runs 16 residues. The CDR3 DNA sequence: TGTGCCAGTACCGAGATAGCGGGACGTGCCACAGATACGCAGTATTTT. It translates to CASTEIAGRATDTQYF.

V usage is TRBV5-8 and J usage is TRBJ2-5; TRBD2 is a possible D gene (6 bases). V lost 4 bases to trimming and J lost 5 bases, with 15 bases between them. Germline V CDR1 and CDR2: SGHTS, YDEGEE. The CDR3 covers 14 residues. The chain's CDR3 is CASSLWRALETQYF. The CDR3 region has the DNA TGTGCCAGCAGCCTTTGGAGGGCCCTGGAGACCCAGTACTTC.

The chain uses TRBV2 and TRBJ2-1; D not resolved. Germline CDR1 reads SNHLY; CDR2 reads FYNNEI. Trimming took 7 bases from V and 5 from J, leaving 12 bases between them. The CDR3 runs 13 residues. The CDR3 protein is CASIWDGDNEQFF. The DNA of the CDR3 is TGTGCCAGCATTTGGGATGGAGACAATGAGCAGTTCTTC.

The CDR3, as DNA: TGTGCCAGCAGGGTCGTTTTGGGATTCGCTGAAGCTTTCTTT. It yields the protein CASRVVLGFAEAFF. This chain connects TRBV6-6 to TRBJ1-1; D uncertain. Germline V lookup: CDR1 MNHNY, CDR2 SVGAGI (reference sequence). This CDR3 is built from 14 residues. Deletions cut 6 bases from V and 6 bases from J, with 17 bases between.

Points on this clone: The identical CDR3 is also encoded by other nucleotide sequences in the sample. Written as DNA, the CDR3 is TGTGCCAGCAGCTTGTCGCAGGGAACCTACAATGAGCAGTTCTTC. Residues: CASSLSQGTYNEQFF. V is TRBV5-4 and J is TRBJ2-1, with D perhaps TRBD1 (5 bases). The CDR3 is 15 amino acids. Germline CDR1 SGHNT, CDR2 YYREEE (reference sequence). V was cut by 1 base and J by 2 bases, with 10 bases left in between.

This clone is a singleton in its sample. The chain couples TRBV18 to TRBJ2-7, with unresolved D. Trimming took 1 base from V and 7 from J, leaving 11 bases between them. CDR3 length equals 13 residues. Per the germline V gene, CDR1 is KGHSH and CDR2 is LQKENI. For the CDR3, the DNA is TGTGCCAGCTCACCACGGACGGATGGGGAGCAGTACTTC. Encoded protein: CASSPRTDGEQYF.

This chain joins TRBV25-1 and TRBJ2-7; D is uncertain. Per the germline V gene, CDR1 is MGHDK and CDR2 is SYGVNS. V shed 2 bases and J shed 6 bases, with 5 bases lying between them. The CDR3 consists of 11 residues. The CDR3 DNA reads TGTGCCAGCAGTGAAGAAGCCGAGCAGTACTTC. Translated, it gives CASSEEAEQYF.

V is TRBV2 and J is TRBJ2-7; D perhaps matches TRBD2 (6 bases). Trimming took 6 bases from V and 1 from J, leaving 19 bases between them. The CDR3 has 16 amino acids. The V gene's germline CDR1 is SNHLY and CDR2 FYNNEI. The DNA of the CDR3 is TGTGCCAGCAGAGCCCCGGGACTCCCAGGGTCCTACGAGCAGTACTTC. Its translation is CASRAPGLPGSYEQYF.

J is TRBJ2-1 and V is TRBV19; 14 bases fit TRBD2. CDR3 length: 16 residues. Germline V gene data show CDR1 as LNHDA and CDR2 as SQIVND (reference sequence). Trimming removed 7 bases from V and 4 bases from J; junction bases left unmatched: 6. The CDR3 reads CASMRLAGGPYNEQFF. CDR3 coding DNA: TGTGCCAGTATGAGACTAGCGGGAGGGCCGTACAATGAGCAGTTCTTC.

The V call is TRBV5-1, the J call TRBJ2-2, with 10 bases identical to TRBD2. CDR1 SGHRS and CDR2 YFSETQ come from the germline V gene. The CDR3 is made up of 16 amino acids. After removal of 4 bases from V and 0 bases from J, the junction contained 3 bases not matched to a gene. This chain's CDR3 is CASSVGLAANTGELFF. In DNA, the CDR3 is TGCGCCAGCAGCGTTGGACTAGCGGCGAACACCGGGGAGCTGTTTTTT.

This chain links TRBV7-3 with TRBJ2-1, with D perhaps assigned TRBD1 or TRBD2 (5 bases each). Trimming cost V 5 bases and J 12 bases, with 23 bases left between them. The CDR3 extends over 15 amino acids. Per germline, CDR1 SGHTA and CDR2 FQGTGA. CDR3 amino acids: CASSPPGAPALTQFF. CDR3 nucleotide sequence: TGTGCCAGCAGCCCCCCCGGGGCCCCGGCGCTCACGCAGTTCTTC. Looking up the rest from reference TRBV7-3 and TRBJ2-1 gives the full variable domain: GAGVSQTPSNKVTEKGKYVELRCDPISGHTALYWYRQSLGQGPEFLIYFQGTGAADDSGLPNDRFFAVRPEGSVSTLKIQRTERGDSAVYLCASSPPGAPALTQFFGPGTRLTVL.

This clone was found once. Additional DNA sequences in this sample encode the identical CDR3. The CDR3 region has the DNA TGTGCCAGCAGCTTGCGGGGTCTTGACACTGAAGCTTTCTTT. Amino acid sequence: CASSLRGLDTEAFF. V and J are TRBV7-9 and TRBJ1-1; D ambiguous. The ends were cut back, 3 bases at V and 3 bases at J, with 11 bases in the middle. CDR3 size: 14 residues. Germline V CDR1 and CDR2: SEHNR, FQNEAQ (reference sequence).